The clone carrying this T cell receptor beta chain was found many times. Its matching antigen is unknown. Preparation methods for the bulk TCR libraries were those previously described, with listed TCR primers. TCRdb redid the calling of the PCR reads with MiXCR, one entry per CDR3 protein. The data show approximately 320,000 distinct CDR3 sequences, 24% seen once. This specimen comes from a study of molecular identifiers for immune sequencing clone quantification. Overall study findings and caveats: Highly expanded clone sizes could be underestimated by identical TCR molecules sharing a barcode. Clonotypes surpassing 20 RNA copies contained over 98% of effector molecules, versus under 1% in naive cells.

Sorting captured naive CD8 T cells as CD8+CD4-CCR7+CD45RA+. The sequence came from a human donor in good health. Some libraries in this study had Jurkat cell RNA spiked in. The sequencing input was naive CD8+ T cells from blood, with Jurkat cell RNA spiked in. Subset: FACS-sorted CD8+CD4-CCR7+CD45RA+ naive T cells.

In DNA form, the CDR3 reads TGTGCCAGCAGTTACCGGGGATCCGGGGATTCACCCCTCCACTTT. Amino acid sequence: CASSYRGSGDSPLHF. The chain has TRBV6-6 and TRBJ1-6; D not certain. The CDR3 has 15 residues. CDR1 MNHNY and CDR2 SVGAGI come from the germline V gene (reference sequence). V lost 2 bases to trimming and J lost 8 bases, with 13 bases between them.